This paragraph reports one TCR beta chain. The sample holds many counts of this clonotype. Its antigen is still unknown. It has no much larger one-base neighbor in the sample; base qualities were not kept. According to the study, the label for this sample's treatment or condition signals: live attenuated yellow fever vaccine strain. At every blood-draw timepoint, two biological replicates of bulk PBMCs were collected. A standard Ficoll-Paque protocol was used to isolate PBMCs from peripheral blood. TriZol was used to extract RNA from bulk PBMCs, CD4 and CD8 fractions, and dextramer-positive and dextramer-negative fractions. The CDR3 starts with the cysteine, ends with the phenylalanine, and has 11 residues. Only the CDR3 DNA stays, 33 bases, in frame from base 1. V drops 0 bases and J drops 8 bases, leaving 6 bases in between. The germline V gene (reference sequence) yields DFQATT for CDR1 and SNEGSKA for CDR2.

The record originates from a study of T cells after yellow fever vaccination (dated 2019 in TCRdb). At the level of the whole study: The SMART-Seq v4 Ultra Low Input RNA kit was used to prepare libraries from fractions with low cell numbers. To follow T-cell clones before and after primary and booster YFV17D yellow fever vaccination, bulk TCR alpha and beta repertoires were sequenced over time. The cohort comprised two healthy male donors, one aged 18 to 29 and one aged 30 to 40 years. Blood was drawn at multiple timepoints before and after primary and secondary immunization, with bulk PBMC replicates and cell subsets isolated.

Study-wide findings and limitations: Because only a couple of donors were included in the study, the extent to which the findings can be generalized is limited. Because abundant contaminating clonotypes from the bulk population could be contained in FACS-sorted repertoires, computational filtering was required. A small share of clonotypes occurred in both CD4 and CD8 compartments, likely arising from convergent recombination. After the booster, most of the clones that had expanded following primary vaccination were detected again (almost 98% of CD4 and around 88% of CD8), which suggests that memory was broadly maintained. Compared with the primary T-cell response, the secondary T-cell response was weaker but faster, peaking on day 5 rather than day 15.

Sequencing was carried out with an Illumina NovaSeq 6000. TCR cDNA was made using 5'RACE template switching, a step that added a universal primer site and unique molecular identifiers. cDNA synthesis was primed from both the TCR alpha and TCR beta constant segments. Libraries were amplified in two PCR steps, with sample barcodes and sequencing adapters added in the second step. Sequencing of libraries was done on Illumina HiSeq 2500 (2x100 bp) or NovaSeq (2x150 bp). As for the original processing: Demultiplexing of reads and collapsing into UMI consensus sequences were performed with MIGEC, and V(D)J alignment was carried out with MiXCR. Vaccine-responding clonotypes were identified with edgeR using replicate PBMC samples, with FDR below 0.01 and a log2 fold change above 5 up to day 15 being required. CD4 or CD8 identity was assigned to each bulk clonotype according to whether the clonotype was present at higher abundance in the sequenced CD4 repertoire or the sequenced CD8 repertoire. The public sequencing data were trimmed at Q25 with fastp and processed into clonotypes with MiXCR by TCRdb, which kept only in-frame beta chains. One record per CDR3 amino acid sequence lists the most common genes and DNA. It is TCRdb's table, rather than the study itself, that gives the V and J calls and clone size. The sample includes some 300,000 distinct CDR3 sequences, with approximately 3.8% observed a single time. About 25% of the sample comes from the top ten.

This receptor was identified in a man aged 18 to 29 who received the YFV17D yellow fever vaccine. The chain is assembled from TRBV20-1 and TRBJ2-3, with no confidently assigned D gene. The sample in question was PBMCs, obtained on the day of the yellow fever booster vaccination. The DNA reads as follows: TGCAGTGCTAGAGATGTCGTTACGCAGTATTTT. It translates as CSARDVVTQYF.